The 30 T cell receptor beta chains reported below all come from one sample, sequenced in a study of cytomegalovirus exposure and HLA in healthy donors. Sequencing was performed with immunoSEQ multiplex PCR; in TCRdb, only in-frame clones are kept and a portion is missing. The sample includes under 250,000 clones, about 90% of them seen just once. Sequenced: PBMCs. Every receptor here comes from a man in his late teens or twenties in good health and CMV-seropositive.

This clone has just one count. The rearrangement uses TRBV5-1 and TRBJ2-3; 8 nucleotides agree with TRBD1. This CDR3 has 13 amino acids. Per the germline V gene, CDR1 is SGHRS and CDR2 is YFSETQ. The V gene end was trimmed by 7 bases and the J gene end by 2 bases; junction bases not matched to a gene: 3. CDR3 protein: CASRQGPTDTQYF. In nucleotides, the CDR3 is TGCGCCAGCCGACAGGGGCCCACAGATACGCAGTATTTT.

This clone occurred once. This rearrangement joins TRBV5-6 to TRBJ2-3; TRBD1 aligns across 9 bases. V trimming: 3 bases; J trimming: 1 base; junction bases outside the gene matches: 0. Germline loops: CDR1 SGHDT, CDR2 YYEEEE. The CDR3 totals 14 residues. Written as DNA, the CDR3 is TGTGCCAGCAGCTGGACAGGGGGCACAGATACGCAGTATTTT. Protein sequence: CASSWTGGTDTQYF.

This clone was picked up many times. The V call is TRBV2, the J call TRBJ1-2; 7 nucleotides match TRBD1. Germline V gene lookup returns CDR1 SNHLY and CDR2 FYNNEI. The trim removed 6 bases at V and 2 bases at J, leaving 9 bases unmatched. CDR3 length: 15 amino acids. CDR3 in DNA: TGTGCCAGCAGGGCTACAGGGGTGGGCAACTATGGCTACACCTTC. As protein: CASRATGVGNYGYTF.

The V and J genes are TRBV4-1 and TRBJ2-7; D gene unclear. Germline V CDR1 and CDR2: MGHRA, YSYEKL. There are 14 residues in the CDR3. Trimming left V 3 bases short and J 3 bases short, with 12 bases between. CDR3 protein: CASSQAPTGYEQYF. DNA of the CDR3: TGCGCCAGCAGCCAGGCCCCGACGGGCTACGAGCAGTACTTC.

This clone was counted a single time. The CDR3 DNA is TGTGCCAGCAGCCAGTCCCTACACGAGCAGTACTTC. Its protein is CASSQSLHEQYF. The chain recombines TRBV5-4 with TRBJ2-7; D ambiguous. Trimming pared 4 bases from V and 5 bases from J, leaving 10 bases between. Germline CDR1 and CDR2: SGHNT and YYREEE (reference sequence). The CDR3 length is 12 residues.

The chain combines TRBV7-9 with TRBJ1-3; D gene uncertain. This CDR3 comprises 15 residues. Germline V gene lookup returns CDR1 SEHNR and CDR2 FQNEAQ (reference sequence). Trimming removed 5 bases at V and 0 bases at J, with 11 bases between. CDR3: CASSPMGSSGNTIYF. In DNA, the CDR3 is TGTGCCAGCAGCCCAATGGGTAGCTCTGGAAACACCATATATTTT.

The V call is TRBV10-1, the J call TRBJ1-2; 7 bases align to TRBD1. The CDR3 extends over 13 amino acids. V was pared by 2 bases and J by 4 bases, with 1 base of the junction left unmatched. Germline CDR1 WNHNN, CDR2 SYGVQD (reference sequence). The CDR3 is CASSETGVYGYTF. The CDR3 nucleotides read TGCGCCAGCAGTGAGACAGGGGTCTATGGCTACACCTTC.

This clone showed up just once. V is TRBV7-8 and J is TRBJ2-7; TRBD2 aligns across 7 bases. The CDR3 length is 15 residues. J gave up 0 bases and V 4 bases, and 6 bases lay outside the gene matches. Germline loops: CDR1 SGHVS, CDR2 FQNEAQ. The chain's CDR3 is CASSSRGSGSYEQYF. The CDR3 coding sequence is TGTGCCAGCAGCTCCCGCGGGAGTGGCTCCTACGAGCAGTACTTC.

This clone was seen a few times. The chain couples TRBV6-4 to TRBJ2-1; unclear D gene. V was trimmed by 0 bases and J by 12 bases, leaving 9 bases between them. CDR1 and CDR2 from the germline V gene are MRHNA and SNTAGT. The CDR3 runs to 12 residues. This CDR3 reads CASSDSEHRQFF. The DNA of the CDR3 is TGTGCCAGCAGTGACTCAGAGCACCGGCAGTTCTTC.

This chain uses TRBV5-1 with TRBJ2-3; D gene uncertain. Germline lookup yields CDR1 SGHRS and CDR2 YFSETQ. The CDR3 extends over 14 amino acids. The V and J ends lost 1 base and 3 bases respectively, with 9 bases between them. The CDR3 nucleotides are TGCGCCAGCAGCTTGAAGCAGGAAACAGATACGCAGTATTTT. Protein sequence: CASSLKQETDTQYF.

V and J are TRBV6-1 and TRBJ2-2; either TRBD1 or TRBD2 may fit D (6 bases each). The V and J ends lost 4 bases and 6 bases respectively, with 15 bases between them. The germline CDR1 and CDR2 sequences are MNHNS and SASEGT. This CDR3 comprises 15 residues. For the CDR3, the DNA is TGTGCCAGCAGTGTTAGGGGGGCGCGCGCCGGGGAGCTGTTTTTT. Translation gives CASSVRGARAGELFF.

CDR3 sequence (DNA): TGTGCCAGCAGTGAATATTCTAGCGGGAGTTTATACGAGCAGTACTTC. It encodes CASSEYSSGSLYEQYF. The chain combines TRBV25-1 with TRBJ2-7; 10 nucleotides agree with TRBD2. The CDR3 covers 16 residues. The V gene end was trimmed by 0 bases and the J gene end by 4 bases; junction bases not matched to a gene: 6. Germline V lookup: CDR1 MGHDK, CDR2 SYGVNS.

This chain connects TRBV4-1 to TRBJ2-3; D is undetermined. The germline gives CDR1 MGHRA, CDR2 YSYEKL. This CDR3 has 14 amino acids. The ends were cut back, 5 bases at V and 0 bases at J, with 9 bases in the middle. The CDR3 nucleotides read TGCGCCAGCAGCATCGCGTCTAGCACAGATACGCAGTATTTT. This gives the protein CASSIASSTDTQYF.

In nucleotides, the CDR3 is TGTGCCAGCAGTTCCAGGGTGGGGGGGCCTCAAGAGACCCAGTACTTC. It yields the protein CASSSRVGGPQETQYF. The V and J genes are TRBV27 and TRBJ2-5, with D possibly matching TRBD2 (7 bases). Trimming removed 4 bases at V and 2 bases at J, with 17 bases between. This CDR3 spans 16 amino acids. CDR1 is MNHEY, CDR2 SMNVEV, per germline (reference sequence).

The chain combines TRBV28 with TRBJ1-1; 7 nucleotides agree with TRBD1. The CDR3 runs 14 residues. Germline loops: CDR1 MDHEN, CDR2 SYDVKM. The ends lost 8 bases at V and 0 bases at J; junction bases unmatched: 6. The CDR3, as DNA: TGTGCCAGCGGGTTGGGGACAGTGAACACTGAAGCTTTCTTT. Its translation: CASGLGTVNTEAFF.

This chain connects TRBV6-1 to TRBJ2-7; D possibly corresponds to TRBD2 (6 bases). The germline V gene encodes CDR1 MNHNS and CDR2 SASEGT. Trimming cost V 2 bases and J 4 bases, with 9 bases left between them. This CDR3 region has 13 residues. CDR3 protein: CASSETSRYEQYF. Here the CDR3 DNA reads TGTGCCAGCAGTGAAACTAGCAGATACGAGCAGTACTTC.

The V gene is TRBV7-9, the J gene TRBJ2-5; TRBD2 agrees at 8 bases. The germline gives CDR1 SEHNR, CDR2 FQNEAQ (reference sequence). The V gene end was trimmed by 5 bases and the J gene end by 0 bases; junction bases not matched to a gene: 8. CDR3 length equals 16 residues. The CDR3: CASSRLSGTYQETQYF. In DNA, the CDR3 is TGTGCCAGCAGCCGACTTAGCGGGACGTACCAAGAGACCCAGTACTTC.

This chain links TRBV28 with TRBJ2-1; D not resolved. The CDR3 spans 15 residues. Trimming took off 6 bases at V and 0 bases at J, with 12 bases between the two ends. The germline V gene encodes CDR1 MDHEN and CDR2 SYDVKM. Written as DNA, the CDR3 is TGTGCCAGCAGCTCGCTAGGTAGCTCCTACAATGAGCAGTTCTTC. Translated, it gives CASSSLGSSYNEQFF.

The rearrangement uses TRBV13 and TRBJ2-3; D remains ambiguous. The CDR3 has 12 residues. The germline V gene encodes CDR1 PRHDT and CDR2 FYEKMQ (reference sequence). The ends were cut back, 6 bases at V and 10 bases at J, with 14 bases in the middle. In DNA form, the CDR3 reads TGTGCCAGCAGTTTCGTGGGGTGGGCGCAGTATTTT. Translating gives CASSFVGWAQYF.

This clone was seen only once. The chain carries TRBV30 and TRBJ2-7; possibly TRBD2 for D (5 bases). CDR3 length equals 15 residues. Germline V gives CDR1 GTSNPN, CDR2 SVGIG (reference sequence). Between the trimmed V and J ends, which lost 2 bases and 5 bases, there was a span of 19 bases. CDR3 sequence (DNA): TGTGCCTGGAGTTCACCACCGAGGTCCGGGGACGAGCAGTACTTC. Translated, it gives CAWSSPPRSGDEQYF.

The chain has TRBV7-2 and TRBJ2-1, with D perhaps being TRBD1 or TRBD2 (7 bases each). This CDR3 has 18 amino acids. V was clipped by 0 bases and J by 0 bases, with 15 bases between them. Germline-derived CDR1 and CDR2 are SGHTA and FQGNSA. The CDR3 reads CASSLAGGGSLSYNEQFF. CDR3 in DNA: TGTGCCAGCAGCTTAGCGGGAGGGGGCAGCCTCTCCTACAATGAGCAGTTCTTC.

This chain uses TRBV2 with TRBJ2-1, with D unclear. CDR3 length: 15 residues. The ends were cut back, 5 bases at V and 4 bases at J, with 15 bases in the middle. Per germline, CDR1 SNHLY and CDR2 FYNNEI. The CDR3 DNA reads TGTGCCAGCAGTATGAGGACGGTCGTATACAATGAGCAGTTCTTC. This sequence encodes CASSMRTVVYNEQFF. Full variable domain (remainder filled in from reference TRBV2 and TRBJ2-1): EPEVTQTPSHQVTQMGQEVILRCVPISNHLYFYWYRQILGQKVEFLVSFYNNEISEKSEIFDDQFSVERPDGSNFTLKIRSTKLEDSAMYFCASSMRTVVYNEQFFGPGTRLTVL.

The chain joins TRBV30 to TRBJ1-3; 7 bases line up with TRBD1. This CDR3 is built from 14 residues. The germline V gene encodes CDR1 GTSNPN and CDR2 SVGIG (reference sequence). J lost 1 base, V lost 5 bases, and 5 bases had no gene match. CDR3 residues: CAWVRGGSGNTIYF. The CDR3 region has the DNA TGTGCCTGGGTCAGGGGGGGGTCTGGAAACACCATATATTTT.

This clone occurred a few times. The J gene is TRBJ1-1, the V gene TRBV7-9, with D perhaps matching TRBD1 (5 bases). Germline V gene sequence: CDR1 SEHNR, CDR2 FQNEAQ (reference sequence). V shed 5 bases and J shed 3 bases, with 16 bases lying between them. This CDR3 contains 15 residues. Written as DNA, the CDR3 is TGTGCCAGCAGCGGGTCTCCCGGGGCCTACACTGAAGCTTTCTTT. Its protein product is CASSGSPGAYTEAFF.

The rearrangement links TRBV5-8 to TRBJ1-4; D uncertain. The CDR3 loop spans 13 amino acids. Trimming pared 8 bases from V and 0 bases from J, leaving 8 bases between. Germline lookup yields CDR1 SGHTS and CDR2 YDEGEE. The CDR3 nucleotides read TGTGCCAGTAATTTCCCAACTAATGAAAAACTGTTTTTT. Residues: CASNFPTNEKLFF. Complete variable domain (other parts from reference TRBV5-8 and TRBJ1-4): EAGVTQSPTHLIKTRGQQATLRCSPISGHTSVYWYQQALGLGLQFLLWYDEGEERNRGNFPPRFSGRQFPNYSSELNVNALELEDSALYLCASNFPTNEKLFFGSGTQLSVL.

The rearrangement links TRBV5-1 to TRBJ2-7, with D possibly matching TRBD2 (6 bases). The CDR3 contains 13 residues. Germline values: CDR1 SGHRS, CDR2 YFSETQ. Trimming shortened V by 1 base and J by 6 bases, and 11 bases separated the two germline ends. In DNA form, the CDR3 reads TGCGCCAGCAGCTTGCAGGCGGGGAGCGAGCAGTACTTC. Protein product: CASSLQAGSEQYF.

The V gene is TRBV7-8, the J gene TRBJ2-7; a weak D match, TRBD1 (5 bases). The CDR3 is 14 amino acids. Trimming cost V 2 bases and J 2 bases, with 10 bases left between them. In germline, CDR1 is SGHVS, CDR2 FQNEAQ. The CDR3 region is CASSLTQGPYEQYF. The CDR3 DNA reads TGTGCCAGCAGCTTAACCCAGGGCCCCTACGAGCAGTACTTC.

The V and J genes are TRBV15 and TRBJ2-7, with TRBD2 matching 11 bases. Germline values: CDR1 LNHNV, CDR2 YYDKDF (reference sequence). Trimming removed 1 base from V and 2 bases from J; junction bases left unmatched: 4. The CDR3 runs to 16 residues. CDR3 loop: CATSRGLGLAAYEQYF. The CDR3 DNA reads TGTGCCACCAGCAGAGGCCTGGGACTAGCGGCCTACGAGCAGTACTTC.

This chain joins TRBV6-5 and TRBJ2-7; tentatively, D is TRBD2 (6 bases). Trimming stripped 6 bases from V and 3 bases from J, with 12 bases between. The germline V gene encodes CDR1 MNHEY and CDR2 SVGAGI. The CDR3 has 13 amino acids. The DNA for the CDR3 is TGTGCCAGCAGCCTTAATAGCGGCTACGAGCAGTACTTC. Amino acids: CASSLNSGYEQYF.

The gene calls are TRBV18 and TRBJ2-7; D tentatively fits TRBD1 or TRBD2 (9 bases each). This CDR3 comprises 19 residues. Between the trimmed V and J ends, which lost 6 bases and 1 base, there was a span of 28 bases. In germline, CDR1 is KGHSH, CDR2 LQKENI. The CDR3 DNA is TGTGCCAGCTCCTACCGGGACAGGGAGACTAGCGGCGTTTCCTACGAGCAGTACTTC. This translates into CASSYRDRETSGVSYEQYF.